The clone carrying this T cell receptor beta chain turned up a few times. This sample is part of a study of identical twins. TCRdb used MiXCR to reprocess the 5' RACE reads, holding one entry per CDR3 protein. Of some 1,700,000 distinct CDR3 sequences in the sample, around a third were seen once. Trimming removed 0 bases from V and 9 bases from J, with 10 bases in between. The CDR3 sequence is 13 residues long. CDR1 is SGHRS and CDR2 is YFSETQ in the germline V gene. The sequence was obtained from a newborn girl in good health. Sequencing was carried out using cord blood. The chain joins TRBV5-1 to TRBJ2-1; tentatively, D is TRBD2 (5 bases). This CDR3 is CASSLERVLEQFF. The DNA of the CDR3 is TGCGCCAGCAGCTTGGAGAGGGTACTTGAGCAGTTCTTC.